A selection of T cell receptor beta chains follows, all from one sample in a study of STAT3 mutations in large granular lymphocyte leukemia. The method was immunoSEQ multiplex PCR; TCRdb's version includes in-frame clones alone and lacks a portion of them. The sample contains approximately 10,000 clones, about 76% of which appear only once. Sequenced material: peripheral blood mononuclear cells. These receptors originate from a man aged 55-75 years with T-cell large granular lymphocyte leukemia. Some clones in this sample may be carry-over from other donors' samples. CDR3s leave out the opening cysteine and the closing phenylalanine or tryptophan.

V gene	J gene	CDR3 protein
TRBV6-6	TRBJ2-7	ASSYPAGSSSYEQY
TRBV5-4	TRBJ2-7	ASSLVGRSTTEQY
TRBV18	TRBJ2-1	ASSPGTGLLHEQF
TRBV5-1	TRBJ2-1	ASSLDSYNEQF
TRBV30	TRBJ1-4	AWSNGAVNRKLF
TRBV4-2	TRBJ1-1	ASSQGDRAVMNTEAF
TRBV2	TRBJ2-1	ASSEKAGEQF
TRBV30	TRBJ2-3	AWKTVGTDTQY
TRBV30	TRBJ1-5	AWSVGHFEPQH
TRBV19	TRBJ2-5	ASSADIQETQY
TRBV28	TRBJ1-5	ASSPPTGGQH
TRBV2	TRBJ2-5	ASRTGTRWYQETQY
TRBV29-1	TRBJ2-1	SVGSYNEQF
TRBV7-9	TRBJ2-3	ASSLPAGVGDTQY
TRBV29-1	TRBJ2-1	SVVRTSLSDWV
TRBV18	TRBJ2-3	ASSPGDTQY